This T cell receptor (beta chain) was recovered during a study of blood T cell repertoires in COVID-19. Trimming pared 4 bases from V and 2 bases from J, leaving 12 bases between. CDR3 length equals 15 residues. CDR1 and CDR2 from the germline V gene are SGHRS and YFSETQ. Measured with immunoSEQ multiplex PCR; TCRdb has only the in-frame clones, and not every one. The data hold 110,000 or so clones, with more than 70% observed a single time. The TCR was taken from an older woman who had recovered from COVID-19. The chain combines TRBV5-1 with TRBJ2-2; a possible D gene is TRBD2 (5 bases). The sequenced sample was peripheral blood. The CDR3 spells CASSQDEGNTGELFF. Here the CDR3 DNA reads TGCGCCAGCAGCCAGGATGAGGGAAACACCGGGGAGCTGTTTTTT.